Reported below is one T cell receptor beta chain. Here immunoSEQ multiplex PCR was the method, and the copy in TCRdb shows in-frame clones only, minus some. The repertoire has around 78,000 clones, roughly 90% of them found once; the top ten carry 1.2%. The study recruited people aged about 18 to 95 years across under 25 US areas. The data originate from a study of blood T cell repertoires in COVID-19. The source is a woman in her forties or fifties with acute COVID-19. The sample consisted of PBMCs or T cells enriched from blood (not recorded which).

The CDR3 region is CASSLDPGRRNEQFF. The CDR3 nucleotides read TGTGCCAGCAGCTTGGATCCAGGACGGAGGAATGAGCAGTTCTTC. The rearrangement links TRBV5-4 to TRBJ2-1; weak D call: TRBD2 (5 bases). Germline CDR1 and CDR2: SGHNT and YYREEE (reference sequence). The V end was cut by 0 bases, the J end by 7 bases, with 14 bases between. The CDR3 runs to 15 residues.